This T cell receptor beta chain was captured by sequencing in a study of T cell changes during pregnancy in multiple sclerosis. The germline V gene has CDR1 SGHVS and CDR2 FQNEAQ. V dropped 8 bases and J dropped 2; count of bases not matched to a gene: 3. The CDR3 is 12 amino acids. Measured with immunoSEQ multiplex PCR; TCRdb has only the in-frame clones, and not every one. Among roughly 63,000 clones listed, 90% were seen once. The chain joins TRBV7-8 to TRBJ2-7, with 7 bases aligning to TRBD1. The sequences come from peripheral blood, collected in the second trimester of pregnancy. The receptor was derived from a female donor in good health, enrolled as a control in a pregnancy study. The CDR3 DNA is TGTGCCAGCCGGGGACAGACCTACGAGCAGTACTTC. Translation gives CASRGQTYEQYF.